The 3 T cell receptor beta chains in this list originate from one sample, sequenced in a study of identical twins. TCRdb independently ran MiXCR on the 5' RACE reads; one entry per CDR3 protein. Among some 250,000 distinct CDR3 sequences, 12% were seen once, and the ten largest hold 4% to 5%. These sequences were also reported in another study, on yellow fever vaccine responses in identical twins.

The specimen was memory (CD45RO+) T cells sorted from blood. Source of these receptors: a woman under 30 in good health.

This clonotype was observed a few times. The rearrangement links TRBV5-1 to TRBJ2-3, with 8 bases matching TRBD2. V trimming: 4 bases; J trimming: 5 bases; junction bases outside the gene matches: 6. Germline lookup yields CDR1 SGHRS and CDR2 YFSETQ. The CDR3 consists of 14 residues. CDR3 in DNA: TGCGCCAGCAGCGGCGGGGGGAAGGGAGATACGCAGTATTTT. Residues: CASSGGGKGDTQYF.

V gene TRBV11-2 combines with J gene TRBJ1-2; D not resolved. With 0 bases removed from V and 2 bases from J, the gap between germline ends came to 7 bases. This CDR3 contains 14 residues. Germline CDR1 reads SGHAT; CDR2 reads FQNNGV. CDR3 sequence reads: CASSLDLGNYGYTF. The DNA for the CDR3 is TGTGCCAGCAGCTTAGATCTTGGAAACTATGGCTACACCTTC.

The chain has TRBV5-1 and TRBJ2-6; possible D gene TRBD1, 7 bases. V was cut by 2 bases and J by 0 bases, with 12 bases left in between. The V gene's germline CDR1 is SGHRS and CDR2 YFSETQ. The CDR3 consists of 17 residues. The DNA of the CDR3 is TGCGCCAGCAGCTTCGGAGGGGGCGCCTCTGGGGCCAACGTCCTGACTTTC. Protein product: CASSFGGGASGANVLTF.